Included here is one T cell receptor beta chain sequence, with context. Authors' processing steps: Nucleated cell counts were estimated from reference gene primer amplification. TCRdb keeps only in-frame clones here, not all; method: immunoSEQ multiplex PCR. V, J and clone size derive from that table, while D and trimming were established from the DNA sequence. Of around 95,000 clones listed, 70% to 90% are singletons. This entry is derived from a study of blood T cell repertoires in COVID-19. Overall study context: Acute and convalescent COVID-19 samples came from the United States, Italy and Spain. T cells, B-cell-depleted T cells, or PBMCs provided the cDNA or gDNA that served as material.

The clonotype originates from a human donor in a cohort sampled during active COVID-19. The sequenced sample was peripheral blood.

The CDR3 DNA reads as TGCGCCAGCAGCCCCGCGGGGTCGCGGGACTACGAGCAGTACTTC. Amino acids: CASSPAGSRDYEQYF. V gene TRBV5-1 combines with J gene TRBJ2-7; possibly TRBD2 for D (6 bases). The CDR3 is 15 amino acids. Germline CDR1 is SGHRS and CDR2 is YFSETQ. Trimming removed 4 bases from V and 3 bases from J, with 17 bases in between.